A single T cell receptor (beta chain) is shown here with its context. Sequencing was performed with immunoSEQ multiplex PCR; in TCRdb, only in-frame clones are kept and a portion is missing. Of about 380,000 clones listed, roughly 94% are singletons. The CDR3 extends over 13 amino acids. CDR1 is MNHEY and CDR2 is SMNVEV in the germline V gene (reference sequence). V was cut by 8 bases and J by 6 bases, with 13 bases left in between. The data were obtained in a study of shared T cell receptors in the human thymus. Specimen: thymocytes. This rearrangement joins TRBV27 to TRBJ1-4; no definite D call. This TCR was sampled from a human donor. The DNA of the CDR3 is TGTGCCAGCTATGACTCCATCGATGAAAAACTGTTTTTT. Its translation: CASYDSIDEKLFF.